The clone carrying this TCR beta chain was observed at least ten times. Its target is not known. The sample comes from a study of T-cell reconstitution after alpha-beta-depleted transplantation in children. General observations from the study: T-cell counts and diversity were attributed mostly to newly produced T cells one year after transplant. Surviving recipient cells, namely T cells and thymic progenitors, were the source of high day-60 TCRbeta diversity in some patients. By about two months after transplant, alpha-beta T cells reportedly arose from several hundred graft clones that had expanded.

Germline lookup yields CDR1 ENHRY and CDR2 SYGVKD. There are 16 residues in the CDR3. V dropped 2 bases and J dropped 4; count of bases not matched to a gene: 9. Unique molecular identifiers were used to barcode this TCRbeta library. In TCRdb, the PCR reads were re-called with MiXCR into one record per CDR3 protein. This sample has 180,000 or so distinct CDR3 sequences, with about 6% found just once. The TCR sequence derives from a girl in the first two years of life with combined immunodeficiency, due to receive a stem cell transplant. The starting material was PBMCs, obtained before TCRalphabeta/CD19-depleted stem cell transplant. This rearrangement joins TRBV10-3 to TRBJ2-7, with 9 nucleotides matching TRBD2. The CDR3 here is CAISEPAGLAKYEQYF. CDR3 DNA: TGTGCCATCAGTGAGCCCGCGGGACTAGCAAAATACGAGCAGTACTTC.